Listed below are T cell receptor beta chains from one sample, sequenced in a study of technical replicates of blood from a handful of donors. Sequenced by immunoSEQ multiplex PCR; TCRdb stores in-frame clones only, minus some. Among 55,000 to 75,000 clones listed, roughly 90% were seen once. Sequencing used T cells isolated from PBMCs. These receptor sequences come from a human donor in good health. The CDR3 runs from the conserved cysteine through the conserved F or W. The order of the fields is CDR3 protein, CDR3 DNA, D gene, clone size, J gene, V gene. D genes are given only for firm matches. The size field is filled for only some rows; it gives once, few, many or a size class.

CDR3 protein: CASSEGTGANQPQHF; CDR3 DNA: TGTGCCAGCAGCGAGGGAACAGGGGCTAATCAGCCCCAGCATTTT; D gene: TRBD1; clone size: .; J gene: TRBJ1-5; V gene: TRBV9
CDR3 protein: CASSQARTGGTDTQYF; CDR3 DNA: TGCGCCAGCAGCCAAGCGAGAACCGGGGGGACAGATACGCAGTATTTT; D gene: TRBD2; clone size: .; J gene: TRBJ2-3; V gene: TRBV4-1
CDR3 protein: CASSLTRTGLRVDTDTQYF; CDR3 DNA: TGTGCCAGCAGCCTGACCCGGACAGGGCTTCGTGTCGACACAGATACGCAGTATTTT; D gene: TRBD1; clone size: .; J gene: TRBJ2-3; V gene: TRBV7-3
CDR3 protein: CASRQANTGELFF; CDR3 DNA: TGTGCCAGCAGACAGGCGAACACCGGGGAGCTGTTTTTT; D gene: .; clone size: once; J gene: TRBJ2-2; V gene: TRBV2
CDR3 protein: CASSVSRDSSSGELFF; CDR3 DNA: TGTGCCAGCAGTGTGAGTAGGGACTCTTCCTCCGGGGAGCTGTTTTTT; D gene: .; clone size: .; J gene: TRBJ2-2; V gene: TRBV2
CDR3 protein: CASSRDRGTDTQYF; CDR3 DNA: TGTGCTAGCAGCCGAGACAGAGGCACAGATACGCAGTATTTT; D gene: .; clone size: .; J gene: TRBJ2-3; V gene: TRBV7-7
CDR3 protein: CASSQGGTAIYGYTF; CDR3 DNA: TGCGCCAGCAGCCAAGGCGGGACAGCGATCTATGGCTACACCTTC; D gene: TRBD1; clone size: .; J gene: TRBJ1-2; V gene: TRBV4-3
CDR3 protein: CASSQYRTSTYEQYF; CDR3 DNA: TGTGCCAGCAGCCAATACCGGACTAGTACTTACGAGCAGTACTTC; D gene: TRBD2; clone size: .; J gene: TRBJ2-7; V gene: TRBV14
CDR3 protein: CATSPRDNYNEQFF; CDR3 DNA: TGTGCCACCAGCCCCCGGGACAATTACAATGAGCAGTTCTTC; D gene: .; clone size: .; J gene: TRBJ2-1; V gene: TRBV6-5
CDR3 protein: CASSLGGPYGGTGMFF; CDR3 DNA: TGTGCCAGCAGCTTAGGAGGGCCTTATGGGGGGACAGGGATGTTCTTC; D gene: TRBD1; clone size: .; J gene: TRBJ2-1; V gene: TRBV7-9
CDR3 protein: CASSTGLAAYEQYF; CDR3 DNA: TGTGCCAGCAGCACAGGACTAGCGGCCTACGAGCAGTACTTC; D gene: TRBD2; clone size: once; J gene: TRBJ2-7; V gene: TRBV7-6
CDR3 protein: CASRDLGGGSYEQYF; CDR3 DNA: TGTGCCAGCAGGGACCTTGGCGGGGGCTCCTACGAGCAGTACTTC; D gene: TRBD2; clone size: .; J gene: TRBJ2-7; V gene: TRBV27
CDR3 protein: CASSQGYGEDYNEQFF; CDR3 DNA: TGTGCCAGCAGCCAAGGGTACGGAGAGGACTACAATGAGCAGTTCTTC; D gene: .; clone size: .; J gene: TRBJ2-1; V gene: TRBV4-2
CDR3 protein: CASKVSGQALYGYTF; CDR3 DNA: TGCGCCAGCAAAGTCTCAGGACAGGCTCTCTATGGCTACACCTTC; D gene: TRBD1; clone size: .; J gene: TRBJ1-2; V gene: TRBV5-1
CDR3 protein: CASSPGQSYEQYF; CDR3 DNA: TGTGCCAGTAGTCCGGGACAGTCCTACGAGCAGTACTTC; D gene: TRBD1; clone size: .; J gene: TRBJ2-7; V gene: TRBV19
CDR3 protein: CASSRRTGGNQPQHF; CDR3 DNA: TGTGCCAGCAGCCGTCGGACAGGGGGCAATCAGCCCCAGCATTTT; D gene: TRBD1; clone size: .; J gene: TRBJ1-5; V gene: TRBV7-2
CDR3 protein: CASSSQGSQETQYF; CDR3 DNA: TGTGCCAGCAGCTCTCAGGGAAGCCAAGAGACCCAGTACTTC; D gene: .; clone size: few; J gene: TRBJ2-5; V gene: TRBV5-4
CDR3 protein: CASRDRGRMQYF; CDR3 DNA: TGTGCCAGCAGAGACAGGGGGCGGATGCAGTATTTT; D gene: TRBD1; clone size: .; J gene: TRBJ2-3; V gene: TRBV2
CDR3 protein: CASRTSGLSSYNEQFF; CDR3 DNA: TGTGCCTCCCGCACCTCGGGGTTGAGCTCCTACAATGAGCAGTTCTTC; D gene: .; clone size: .; J gene: TRBJ2-1; V gene: TRBV10-3
CDR3 protein: CASSQQGEETQYF; CDR3 DNA: TGTGCCAGCAGTCAACAGGGGGAAGAGACCCAGTACTTC; D gene: TRBD1; clone size: .; J gene: TRBJ2-5; V gene: TRBV6-6
CDR3 protein: CASSEENHRVSF; CDR3 DNA: TGTGCCAGCAGTGAAGAGAATCACAGGGTTTCCTTT; D gene: .; clone size: .; J gene: TRBJ1-1; V gene: TRBV2
CDR3 protein: CASSELQGREQFF; CDR3 DNA: TGTGCCAGCAGTGAACTACAGGGCAGGGAGCAGTTCTTC; D gene: .; clone size: .; J gene: TRBJ2-1; V gene: TRBV2
CDR3 protein: CASFNRSTGLWGF; CDR3 DNA: TGTGCCAGTTTTAACCGATCGACAGGGCTATGGGGCTTC; D gene: TRBD1; clone size: .; J gene: TRBJ2-4; V gene: TRBV19
CDR3 protein: CASSQDFLAERGAHTQYF; CDR3 DNA: TGTGCCAGCAGCCAAGATTTCCTAGCGGAGAGGGGGGCACATACGCAGTATTTT; D gene: .; clone size: .; J gene: TRBJ2-3; V gene: TRBV4-2
CDR3 protein: CASGGWDGTYEQYF; CDR3 DNA: TGTGCCAGCGGGGGCTGGGACGGGACCTACGAGCAGTACTTC; D gene: .; clone size: .; J gene: TRBJ2-7; V gene: TRBV7-9
CDR3 protein: CASRPVGGLSNQPQHF; CDR3 DNA: TGTGCCAGCAGGCCGGTCGGGGGGCTGAGCAATCAGCCCCAGCATTTT; D gene: .; clone size: few; J gene: TRBJ1-5; V gene: TRBV28
CDR3 protein: CASSLGASQTDTQYF; CDR3 DNA: TGTGCCAGCAGTTTAGGGGCCTCGCAGACAGATACGCAGTATTTT; D gene: .; clone size: .; J gene: TRBJ2-3; V gene: TRBV28
CDR3 protein: CASELAAEQYF; CDR3 DNA: TGTGCCAGCGAACTAGCAGCCGAGCAGTACTTC; D gene: .; clone size: .; J gene: TRBJ2-7; V gene: TRBV28
CDR3 protein: CASSLLGERPVDEQYF; CDR3 DNA: TGTGCCAGCAGCTTACTAGGGGAACGCCCGGTAGACGAGCAGTACTTC; D gene: .; clone size: .; J gene: TRBJ2-7; V gene: TRBV7-8
CDR3 protein: CASSSDTYEQYF; CDR3 DNA: TGTGCCAGCAGCTCCGACACCTACGAGCAGTACTTC; D gene: .; clone size: .; J gene: TRBJ2-7; V gene: TRBV7-9
CDR3 protein: CASSDRYTGELFF; CDR3 DNA: TGTGCCAGCAGTGACAGATACACCGGGGAGCTGTTTTTT; D gene: .; clone size: .; J gene: TRBJ2-2; V gene: TRBV27